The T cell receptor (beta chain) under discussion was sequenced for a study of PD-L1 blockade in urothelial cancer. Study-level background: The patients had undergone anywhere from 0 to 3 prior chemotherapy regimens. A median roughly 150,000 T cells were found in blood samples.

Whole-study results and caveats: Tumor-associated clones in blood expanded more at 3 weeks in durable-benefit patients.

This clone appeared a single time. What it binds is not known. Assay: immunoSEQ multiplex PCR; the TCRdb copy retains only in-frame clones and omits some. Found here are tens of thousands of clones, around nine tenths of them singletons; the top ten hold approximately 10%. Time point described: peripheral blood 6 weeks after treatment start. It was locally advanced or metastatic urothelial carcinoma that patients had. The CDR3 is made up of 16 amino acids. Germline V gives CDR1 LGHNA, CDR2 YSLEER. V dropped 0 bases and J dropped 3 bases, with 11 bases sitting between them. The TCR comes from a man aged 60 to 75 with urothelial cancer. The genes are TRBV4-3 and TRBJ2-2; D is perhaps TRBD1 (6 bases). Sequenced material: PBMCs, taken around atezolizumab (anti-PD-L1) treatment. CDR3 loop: CASSQETGRHTGELFF. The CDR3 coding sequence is TGCGCCAGCAGCCAAGAAACAGGGCGGCACACCGGGGAGCTGTTTTTT.